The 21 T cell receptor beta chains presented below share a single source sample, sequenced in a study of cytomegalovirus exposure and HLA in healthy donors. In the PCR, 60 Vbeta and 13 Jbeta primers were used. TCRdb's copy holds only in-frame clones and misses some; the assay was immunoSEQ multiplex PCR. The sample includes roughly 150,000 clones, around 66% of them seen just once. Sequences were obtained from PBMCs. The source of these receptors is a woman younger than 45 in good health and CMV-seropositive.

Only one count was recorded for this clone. The chain's CDR3 is CASSPLGVGTSGQTQYF. The CDR3 nucleotides are TGCGCCAGCAGCCCGCTCGGAGTGGGAACTAGCGGTCAGACCCAGTACTTC. The chain employs TRBV4-1 and TRBJ2-5, with 8 bases identical to TRBD2. V gave up 4 bases and J gave up 6 bases; unmatched junction bases: 16. CDR3 length: 17 residues. Germline CDR1 MGHRA, CDR2 YSYEKL.

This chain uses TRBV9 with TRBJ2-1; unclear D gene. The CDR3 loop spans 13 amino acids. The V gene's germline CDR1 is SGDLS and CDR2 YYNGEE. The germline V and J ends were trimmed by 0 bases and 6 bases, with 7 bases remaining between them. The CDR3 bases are TGTGCCAGCAGCGTAGCAGGCCTCAATGAGCAGTTCTTC. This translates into CASSVAGLNEQFF.

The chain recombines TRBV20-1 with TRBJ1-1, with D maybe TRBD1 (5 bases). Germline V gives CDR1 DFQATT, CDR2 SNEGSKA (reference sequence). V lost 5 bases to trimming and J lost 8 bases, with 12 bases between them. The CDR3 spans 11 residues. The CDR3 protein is CSAVSRAEAFF. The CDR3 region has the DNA TGCAGTGCTGTCTCCAGGGCCGAAGCTTTCTTT.

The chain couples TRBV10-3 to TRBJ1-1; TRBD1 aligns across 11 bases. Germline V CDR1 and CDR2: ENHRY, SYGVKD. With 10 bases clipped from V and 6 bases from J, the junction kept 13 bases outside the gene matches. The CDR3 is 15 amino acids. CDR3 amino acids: CASLGTGGRVAEAFF. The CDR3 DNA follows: TGTGCCAGCCTCGGGACAGGGGGTAGAGTCGCTGAAGCTTTCTTT.

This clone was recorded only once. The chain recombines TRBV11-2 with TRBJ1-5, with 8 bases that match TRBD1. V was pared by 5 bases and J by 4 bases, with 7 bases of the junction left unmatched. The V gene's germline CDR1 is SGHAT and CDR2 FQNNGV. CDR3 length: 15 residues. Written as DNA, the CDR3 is TGTGCCAGCAGCATAGGGACAGGAGGGAATCAGCCCCAGCATTTT. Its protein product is CASSIGTGGNQPQHF. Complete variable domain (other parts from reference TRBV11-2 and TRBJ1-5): EAGVAQSPRYKIIEKRQSVAFWCNPISGHATLYWYQQILGQGPKLLIQFQNNGVVDDSQLPKDRFSAERLKGVDSTLKIQPAKLEDSAVYLCASSIGTGGNQPQHFGDGTRLSIL.

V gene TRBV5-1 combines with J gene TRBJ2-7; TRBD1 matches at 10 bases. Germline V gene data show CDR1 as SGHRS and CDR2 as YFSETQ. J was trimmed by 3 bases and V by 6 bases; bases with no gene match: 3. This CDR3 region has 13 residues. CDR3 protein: CASKGDRGYEQYF. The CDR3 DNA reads TGCGCCAGCAAAGGGGACAGGGGCTACGAGCAGTACTTC.

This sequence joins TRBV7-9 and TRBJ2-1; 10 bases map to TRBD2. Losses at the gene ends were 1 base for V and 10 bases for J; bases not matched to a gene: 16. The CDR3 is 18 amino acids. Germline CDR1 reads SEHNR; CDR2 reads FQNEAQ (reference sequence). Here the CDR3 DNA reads TGTGCCAGCAGCTTAGTCCGTATCTTGGGACTAGCGTTCGTGGAGCAGTTCTTC. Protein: CASSLVRILGLAFVEQFF.

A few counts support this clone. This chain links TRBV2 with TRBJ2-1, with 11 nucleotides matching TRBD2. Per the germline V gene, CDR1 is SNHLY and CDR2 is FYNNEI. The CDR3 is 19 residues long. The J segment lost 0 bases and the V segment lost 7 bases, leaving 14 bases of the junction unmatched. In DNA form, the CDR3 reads TGTGCCAGCACTAGGACTAGCGGGTTGCGCCAAAGCTCCTACAATGAGCAGTTCTTC. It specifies CASTRTSGLRQSSYNEQFF.

The CDR3 region has the DNA TGCGCCAGCAGCCAACTTCCCACCGCGAGACTTAACTATGGCTACACCTTC. Translated: CASSQLPTARLNYGYTF. This chain uses TRBV4-1 with TRBJ1-2; D not resolved. V lost 2 bases to trimming and J lost 1 base, with 17 bases between them. Per the germline V gene, CDR1 is MGHRA and CDR2 is YSYEKL. The CDR3 runs 17 residues.

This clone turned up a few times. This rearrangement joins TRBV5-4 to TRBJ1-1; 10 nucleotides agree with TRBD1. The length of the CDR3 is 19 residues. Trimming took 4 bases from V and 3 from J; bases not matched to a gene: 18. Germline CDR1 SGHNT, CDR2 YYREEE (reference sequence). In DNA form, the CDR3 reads TGTGCCAGCAGCAGCGCCCTAAGGACAGGGGGTTATCCACACACTGAAGCTTTCTTT. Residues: CASSSALRTGGYPHTEAFF. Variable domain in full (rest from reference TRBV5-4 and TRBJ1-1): ETGVTQSPTHLIKTRGQQVTLRCSSQSGHNTVSWYQQALGQGPQFIFQYYREEENGRGNFPPRFSGLQFPNYSSELNVNALELDDSALYLCASSSALRTGGYPHTEAFFGQGTRLTVV.

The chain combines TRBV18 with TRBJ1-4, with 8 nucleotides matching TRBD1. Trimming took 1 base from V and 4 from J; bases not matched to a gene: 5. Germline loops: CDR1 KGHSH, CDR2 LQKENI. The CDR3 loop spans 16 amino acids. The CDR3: CASSPQRQGFNEKLFF. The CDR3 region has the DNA TGTGCCAGCTCACCACAGAGACAGGGGTTTAATGAAAAACTGTTTTTT.

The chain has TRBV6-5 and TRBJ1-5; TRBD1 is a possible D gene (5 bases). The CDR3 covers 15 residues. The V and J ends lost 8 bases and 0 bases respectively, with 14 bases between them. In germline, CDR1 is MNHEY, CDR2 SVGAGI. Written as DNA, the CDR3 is TGTGCCAGCGCCCGACAGCCGAATAGCAATCAGCCCCAGCATTTT. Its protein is CASARQPNSNQPQHF.

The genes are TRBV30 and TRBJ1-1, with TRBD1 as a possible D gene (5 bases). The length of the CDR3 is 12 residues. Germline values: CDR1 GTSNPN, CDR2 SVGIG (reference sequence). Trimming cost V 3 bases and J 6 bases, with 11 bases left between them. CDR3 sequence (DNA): TGTGCCTGGAGCGGGACTAACGCTGAAGCTTTCTTT. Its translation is CAWSGTNAEAFF.

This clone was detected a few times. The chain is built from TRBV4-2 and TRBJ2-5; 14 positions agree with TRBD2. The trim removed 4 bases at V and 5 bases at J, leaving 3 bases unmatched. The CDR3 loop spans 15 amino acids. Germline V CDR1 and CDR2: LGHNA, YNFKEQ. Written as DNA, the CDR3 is TGTGCCAGCAGCCCGGGACTAGCGGGAGTGGAGACCCAGTACTTC. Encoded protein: CASSPGLAGVETQYF.

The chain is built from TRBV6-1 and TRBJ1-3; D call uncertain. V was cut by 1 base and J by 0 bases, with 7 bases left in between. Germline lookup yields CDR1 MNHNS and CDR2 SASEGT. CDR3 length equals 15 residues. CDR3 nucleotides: TGTGCCAGCAGTGAAGTGACGGGCTCTGGAAACACCATATATTTT. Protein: CASSEVTGSGNTIYF.

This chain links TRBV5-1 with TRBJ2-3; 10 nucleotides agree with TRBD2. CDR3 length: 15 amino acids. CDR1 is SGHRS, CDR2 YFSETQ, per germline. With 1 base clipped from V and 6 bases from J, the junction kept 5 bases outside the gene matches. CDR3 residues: CASSLLSGGRDTQYF. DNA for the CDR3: TGCGCCAGCAGCTTGCTTAGCGGGGGGCGGGATACGCAGTATTTT.

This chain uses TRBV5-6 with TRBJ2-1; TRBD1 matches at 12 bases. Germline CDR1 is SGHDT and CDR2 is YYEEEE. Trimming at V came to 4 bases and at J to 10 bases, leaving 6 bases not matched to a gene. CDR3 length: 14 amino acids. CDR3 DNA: TGTGCCAGCAGCCTAGGGACAGGGGGCCGGGAGCAGTTCTTC. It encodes CASSLGTGGREQFF.

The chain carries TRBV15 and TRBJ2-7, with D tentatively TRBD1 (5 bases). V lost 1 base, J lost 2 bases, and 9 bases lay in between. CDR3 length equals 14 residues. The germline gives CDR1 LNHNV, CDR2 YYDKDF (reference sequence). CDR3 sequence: CATSRGGTTYEQYF. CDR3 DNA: TGTGCCACCAGCAGAGGGGGCACAACCTACGAGCAGTACTTC. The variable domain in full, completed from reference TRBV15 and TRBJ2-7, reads DAMVIQNPRYQVTQFGKPVTLSCSQTLNHNVMYWYQQKSSQAPKLLFHYYDKDFNNEADTPDNFQSRRPNTSFCFLDIRSPGLGDTAMYLCATSRGGTTYEQYFGPGTRLTVT.

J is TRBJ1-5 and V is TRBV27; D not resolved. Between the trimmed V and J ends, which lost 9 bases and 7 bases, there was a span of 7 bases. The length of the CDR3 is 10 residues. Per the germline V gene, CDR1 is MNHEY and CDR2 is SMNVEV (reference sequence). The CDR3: CARDLQPQHF. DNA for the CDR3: TGTGCCAGAGACTTGCAGCCCCAGCATTTT.

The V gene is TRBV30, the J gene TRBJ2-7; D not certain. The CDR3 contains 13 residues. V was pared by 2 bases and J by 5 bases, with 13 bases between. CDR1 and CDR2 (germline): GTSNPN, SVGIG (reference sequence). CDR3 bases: TGTGCCTGGAGTCTTACTTCTTACCACGAGCAGTACTTC. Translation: CAWSLTSYHEQYF.

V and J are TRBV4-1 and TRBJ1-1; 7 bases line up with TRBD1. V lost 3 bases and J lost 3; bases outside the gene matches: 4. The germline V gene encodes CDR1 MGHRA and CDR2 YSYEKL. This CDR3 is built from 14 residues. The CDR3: CASSQRQGDTEAFF. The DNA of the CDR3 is TGCGCCAGCAGCCAGCGACAGGGAGACACTGAAGCTTTCTTT.